Listed here are 20 T cell receptor beta chains from one sample, sequenced in a study of vaccination and CD4 T cells after COVID-19. Treatment meaning: approximately 9-day PBMC culture with coronavirus spike peptide pools or control peptides (ViraFEST assay). Their antigens remain unidentified. CD4+ T cells that had been cultured provided DNA sequenced with the Oncomine TCR Beta short-read assay. TCRdb reprocessed the PCR reads via MiXCR and lists one record per CDR3 protein. The sample holds 15,000 to 20,000 distinct CDR3 sequences, less than 50% seen once. The sample consisted of CD4+ T cells from blood, cultured in vitro, taken after SARS-CoV-2 vaccination. These receptors were obtained from a human donor who had recovered from COVID-19.

This clonotype occurred a few times. V gene TRBV28 combines with J gene TRBJ1-5; the D gene is possibly TRBD1 (6 bases). Germline V gene lookup returns CDR1 MDHEN and CDR2 SYDVKM. This CDR3 is built from 17 residues. V gave up 7 bases and J gave up 2 bases, with 21 bases separating them. The CDR3 region is CASTLPPGGSGNQPQHF. CDR3 sequence (DNA): TGTGCCAGCACCTTGCCCCCCGGGGGCTCGGGCAATCAGCCCCAGCATTTT.

About this clonotype: A junction boundary mismatches the germline segment, possibly from a read error. The genes are TRBV5-3 and TRBJ1-2; 8 bases align to TRBD1. TRBV5-3 is labeled an ORF, and its function is uncertain. The CDR3 is 14 amino acids. This CDR3 reads CASSSVGQGYGYTF. CDR3 DNA sequence: TGTGCCAGCAGCTCGGTCGGACAGGGCTATGGCTACACCTTC.

In DNA form, the CDR3 reads TGCAGTGCTAGAGGTAGCGGGAGCACAGATACGCAGTATTTT. Translation: CSARGSGSTDTQYF. This chain uses TRBV20-1 with TRBJ2-3, with 7 bases fitting TRBD2. The junction had 1 base not matched to a gene; V was cut back by 1 base and J by 0 bases. The CDR3 loop spans 14 amino acids. Germline CDR1 and CDR2: DFQATT and SNEGSKA (reference sequence).

This clonotype has just a few counts. The chain employs TRBV6-1 and TRBJ1-2, with D possibly matching TRBD1 (5 bases). The CDR3 totals 15 residues. Deletions cut 5 bases from V and 2 bases from J, with 15 bases between. Germline CDR1 and CDR2: MNHNS and SASEGT. CDR3 DNA: TGTGCCAGCAGTCGATCGACAGCTTCCAACTATGGCTACACCTTC. This encodes CASSRSTASNYGYTF.

This chain joins TRBV27 and TRBJ2-3; D might be TRBD2 (5 bases). The CDR3 loop spans 13 amino acids. V was cut by 3 bases and J by 4 bases, with 8 bases left in between. Germline CDR1 is MNHEY and CDR2 is SMNVEV (reference sequence). This CDR3 is CASSLLGADTQYF. The DNA for the CDR3 is TGTGCCAGCAGTTTGTTGGGAGCAGATACGCAGTATTTT.

In this sample, this clonotype turned up a few times. V and J are TRBV6-1 and TRBJ1-2, with 7 bases lining up with TRBD1. The CDR3 has 14 residues. Unmatched junction bases numbered 11, after V lost 6 bases and J lost 7 bases. Germline-derived CDR1 and CDR2 are MNHNS and SASEGT. CDR3 region: CASSKTGEMLGYTF. The CDR3 DNA sequence: TGTGCCAGCAGCAAAACAGGGGAAATGCTTGGCTACACCTTC.

The chain is built from TRBV20-1 and TRBJ1-5, with no clear D. Looked up from germline, CDR1 is DFQATT and CDR2 is SNEGSKA (reference sequence). The CDR3 is made up of 13 amino acids. V was cut by 6 bases and J by 7 bases, with 16 bases left in between. The CDR3 DNA is TGCAGTGCAATGGACGTAGTGGGGCAGCCCCAGCATTTT. Protein sequence: CSAMDVVGQPQHF.

The chain recombines TRBV7-9 with TRBJ2-7, with no clear D. Trimming stripped 5 bases from V and 4 bases from J, with 15 bases between. This CDR3 comprises 14 residues. Per the germline V gene, CDR1 is SEHNR and CDR2 is FQNEAQ (reference sequence). CDR3 sequence reads: CASSPTGLGYEQYF. DNA for the CDR3: TGTGCCAGCAGCCCAACCGGGTTGGGGTACGAGCAGTACTTC.

The V call is TRBV12-3 or TRBV12-4, the J call TRBJ1-1; D uncertain. This CDR3 is built from 13 residues. Trimming stripped 7 bases from V and 4 bases from J, with 13 bases between. CDR3 nucleotide sequence: TGTGCCAGCACATTGGCGGTTGGCACTGAAGCTTTCTTT. Protein product: CASTLAVGTEAFF.

V and J are TRBV7-2 and TRBJ2-2, with D possibly matching TRBD2 (7 bases). This CDR3 spans 15 amino acids. Trimming left V 1 base short and J 6 bases short, with 12 bases between. Germline V gene lookup returns CDR1 SGHTA and CDR2 FQGNSA. The CDR3 region has the DNA TGTGCCAGCAGCTTAGGATTAGGGGGGGCCGGGGAGCTGTTTTTT. The encoded protein is CASSLGLGGAGELFF.

V gene TRBV5-4 combines with J gene TRBJ2-7, with 9 bases matching TRBD2. The length of the CDR3 is 14 residues. Losses at the gene ends were 2 bases for V and 6 bases for J; bases not matched to a gene: 6. Per germline, CDR1 SGHNT and CDR2 YYREEE (reference sequence). As DNA, the CDR3 is TGTGCCAGCAGCTTCCTCCGCGGGAGGGCCGAGCAGTACTTC. Protein: CASSFLRGRAEQYF.

V and J are TRBV27 and TRBJ1-1; D may be TRBD1 (5 bases). Trimming removed 8 bases at V and 5 bases at J, with 12 bases between. This CDR3 is built from 12 residues. CDR1 MNHEY and CDR2 SMNVEV come from the germline V gene (reference sequence). CDR3 coding DNA: TGTGCCAGCCGGGACCCCAAGACTGAAGCTTTCTTT. It specifies CASRDPKTEAFF.

The V call is TRBV6-5, the J call TRBJ2-7; 9 bases fit TRBD1. Germline V gene data show CDR1 as MNHEY and CDR2 as SVGAGI. The CDR3 consists of 17 residues. The ends lost 2 bases at V and 2 bases at J; junction bases unmatched: 10. CDR3 sequence: CASSYGGRTGATYEQYF. The CDR3 DNA is TGTGCCAGCAGTTACGGGGGTCGGACAGGGGCTACCTACGAGCAGTACTTC.

The chain joins TRBV15 to TRBJ2-5; TRBD1 matches at 7 bases. V lost 9 bases, J lost 5 bases, and 12 bases stayed unmatched. The CDR3 spans 14 residues. Germline V gives CDR1 LNHNV, CDR2 YYDKDF (reference sequence). CDR3 DNA sequence: TGTGCCACTAATCCCGGGACAGCCCTGGAGACCCAGTACTTC. This codes for CATNPGTALETQYF. The full variable domain, completed using reference TRBV15 and TRBJ2-5, is DAMVIQNPRYQVTQFGKPVTLSCSQTLNHNVMYWYQQKSSQAPKLLFHYYDKDFNNEADTPDNFQSRRPNTSFCFLDIRSPGLGDTAMYLCATNPGTALETQYFGPGTRLLVL.

The table lists this clonotype with a few counts. The rearrangement joins TRBV6-1 to TRBJ1-1, with 8 bases aligning to TRBD1. Trimming at V came to 4 bases and at J to 0 bases, leaving 10 bases not matched to a gene. Germline lookup yields CDR1 MNHNS and CDR2 SASEGT. The CDR3 has 17 residues. The CDR3 nucleotides read TGTGCCAGCAGTGGTACGTACGGGACAGGTTTGAACACTGAAGCTTTCTTT. Its translation: CASSGTYGTGLNTEAFF.

The chain links TRBV11-2 to TRBJ2-1, with TRBD2 matching 9 bases. The CDR3 has 18 amino acids. V was pared by 5 bases and J by 0 bases, with 11 bases of the junction left unmatched. The germline gives CDR1 SGHAT, CDR2 FQNNGV. CDR3 sequence: CASSPMLAGLSSYNEQFF. CDR3 nucleotide sequence: TGTGCCAGCAGCCCCATGCTAGCGGGATTGAGCTCCTACAATGAGCAGTTCTTC. The full variable domain, completed using reference TRBV11-2 and TRBJ2-1, is EAGVAQSPRYKIIEKRQSVAFWCNPISGHATLYWYQQILGQGPKLLIQFQNNGVVDDSQLPKDRFSAERLKGVDSTLKIQPAKLEDSAVYLCASSPMLAGLSSYNEQFFGPGTRLTVL.

This clonotype turned up a few times. The chain joins TRBV20-1 to TRBJ1-5; 7 bases line up with TRBD1. The CDR3 length is 13 residues. Germline-derived CDR1 and CDR2 are DFQATT and SNEGSKA (reference sequence). Unmatched junction bases numbered 3, after V lost 1 base and J lost 6 bases. The CDR3 coding sequence is TGCAGTGCTAGAGTGACAGGGAGTCAGCCCCAGCATTTT. Translating gives CSARVTGSQPQHF.

As concerns this clonotype: Germline and junction disagree at one end, which may indicate a read error. The rearrangement links TRBV20-1 to TRBJ2-5, with 13 bases that match TRBD2. Germline V gives CDR1 DFQATT, CDR2 SNEGSKA (reference sequence). The CDR3 is 15 residues long. DNA for the CDR3: TGCAGTGCTCCCTGGACTAGCGGGAGCCAAGAGGCCCAGTACTTC. Protein: CSAPWTSGSQEAQYF.

This clonotype was counted only a few times. The chain carries TRBV27 and TRBJ1-2, with TRBD1 matching over 8 bases. The CDR3 spans 14 residues. The germline gives CDR1 MNHEY, CDR2 SMNVEV (reference sequence). After removal of 6 bases from V and 3 bases from J, the junction contained 6 bases not matched to a gene. The CDR3 here is CASRPGGAYYGYTF. The CDR3 region has the DNA TGTGCCAGCAGGCCAGGGGGCGCGTACTATGGCTACACCTTC.

The chain recombines TRBV19 with TRBJ1-2, with a tentative D call TRBD1 (5 bases). V was pared by 6 bases and J by 3 bases, with 14 bases between. Germline values: CDR1 LNHDA, CDR2 SQIVND (reference sequence). This CDR3 is built from 14 residues. This CDR3 reads CASRGAGSYYGYTF. CDR3 coding DNA: TGTGCCAGTAGAGGGGCAGGGTCATACTATGGCTACACCTTC. The full variable domain, with the rest looked up from reference TRBV19 and TRBJ1-2, is DGGITQSPKYLFRKEGQNVTLSCEQNLNHDAMYWYRQDPGQGLRLIYYSQIVNDFQKGDIAEGYSVSREKKESFPLTVTSAQKNPTAFYLCASRGAGSYYGYTFGSGTRLTVV.